This TCR beta chain was recorded in a study of blood T cell repertoires in COVID-19. Study-wide context: There were acute and convalescent COVID-19 samples, and they came from the United States, Italy and Spain.

Using immunoSEQ multiplex PCR, the repertoire was profiled, and TCRdb retains in-frame clones only, with some absent. This sample carries 210,000 or so clones, about four fifths of them seen once, and the ten largest clones take nearly 5%. This CDR3 is built from 15 residues. Germline V gives CDR1 SEHNR, CDR2 FQNEAQ (reference sequence). The V end was cut by 4 bases, the J end by 1 base, with 13 bases between. Exposed participants encountered a COVID-19 case during the 2 weeks preceding study entry. This receptor was identified in a woman aged 50 to 65 who had been exposed to COVID-19. The genes are TRBV7-9 and TRBJ1-1; no reliable D call. Sequencing was done on a sample of PBMCs or T cells enriched from blood (not recorded which). The DNA for the CDR3 is TGTGCCAGCAGCTCCTACAGAAGCCCGAACACTGAAGCTTTCTTT. As protein: CASSSYRSPNTEAFF.